The entry that follows covers one T cell receptor beta chain sequence. Its antigen is not identified. The sample comes from a study of radiotherapy plus CTLA-4 blockade in lung cancer. About the study: For 15% to 20% of patients, objective responses occurred, and about 33% had disease control.

Trimming left V 0 bases short and J 6 bases short, with 6 bases between. Germline V gives CDR1 SGHRS, CDR2 YFSETQ. This CDR3 is built from 13 residues. This table comes from immunoSEQ multiplex PCR, and its TCRdb copy is limited to in-frame clones, with some not included. The sample has about 120,000 clones, 80% to 90% seen once; the top ten hold 5.5% to 7%. Alongside CTLA-4 blockade with ipilimumab, patients with chemo-refractory metastatic non-small-cell lung cancer received focal radiation. General study findings and limits: Reports state that early shifts in blood T cell clones, with interferon-beta, best predicted response.

The specimen was peripheral blood, collected from a patient treated with radiotherapy plus ipilimumab. This receptor was identified in a human donor with non-small cell lung cancer that progressed on radiotherapy plus ipilimumab. The chain has TRBV5-1 and TRBJ2-2, with D maybe TRBD2 (5 bases). In nucleotides, the CDR3 is TGCGCCAGCAGCTTGGAGGGAGCCGGGGAGCTGTTTTTT. Translation gives CASSLEGAGELFF.